The present TCR beta chain was sequenced within a study of CD8+ T cells in alopecia areata. Study-level results: Scalp data also include sequences from resident alphabeta T cells of normal skin. The study found TCR sharing across patients less clear than in mice, possibly for HLA reasons. Tofacitinib significantly decreased scalp clonality and expanded CD8+ clones among top 100. Higher clonality was seen in lesional scalp than in normal scalp, especially in alopecia totalis/universalis.

As for treatment: oral pan-JAK inhibitor, 5-10 mg twice daily. Germline CDR1 reads MNHNS; CDR2 reads SASEGT. The CDR3 runs to 15 residues. V was clipped by 8 bases and J by 7 bases, with 20 bases between them. Following RNA extraction, reverse transcription yielded cDNA that acted as the sequencing template. Sequencing used immunoSEQ multiplex PCR; TCRdb keeps in-frame clones, though not all of them. The sample has roughly 200,000 clones; around 56% are singletons. Worth noting for this clone: Antigen: not known.

The receptor was derived from a human donor with alopecia areata. The sample here was CD4+ T cells sorted from blood, taken at week 4, from a patient treated with tofacitinib. This sequence joins TRBV6-1 and TRBJ2-2; the D gene is possibly TRBD1 (6 bases). This CDR3 reads CASATGSQFGGELFF. CDR3 DNA: TGTGCCAGCGCCACAGGGAGTCAGTTCGGCGGGGAGCTGTTTTTT.